Many counts were recorded for the clone carrying this T cell receptor (beta chain). Its target is not known. This sample is drawn from a study of Graves' ophthalmopathy and Graves' hyperthyroidism. The CDR3 covers 14 residues. CDR1 and CDR2 (germline): SNHLY, FYNNEI. Trimming took off 4 bases at V and 3 bases at J, with 9 bases between the two ends. The study's findings and limits: The majority of expanded thyroid clonotypes above 0.001 frequency also occurred in blood.

RNA transcripts served as template for amplifying TCR beta CDR3 sequences. The first-round RT-PCR employed HTBI primers together with the Qiagen OneStep RT-PCR kit. A multiplex PCR was then performed as the second round. TCRdb itself ran the multiplex PCR reads through MiXCR, one entry per CDR3 protein. Among over 650,000 distinct CDR3 sequences listed, over 40% were seen once. With a duration under 3 months, ophthalmopathy in the donors showed moderate-to-severe activity, CAS ≥3 and NOSPECS ≥4. This sequence joins TRBV2 and TRBJ1-4; no firm D call. This TCR was sampled from an adult man with Graves' ophthalmopathy. Sequenced sample: peripheral blood. The CDR3 here is CASSVWISNEKLFF. CDR3 nucleotide sequence: TGTGCCAGCAGTGTTTGGATATCTAATGAAAAACTGTTTTTT.